This T cell receptor (beta chain) stems from a study of shared clonotypes between healthy human individuals. Study-level findings and limits: Memory subsets had estimated richness that was generally smaller than that of naive subsets. Shared across several donors were roughly 5% of the naive CD4 clonotypes. Incomplete sequencing of sorted subsets was indicated by rarefaction despite large depth.

The CDR3 covers 11 residues. The V gene's germline CDR1 is GTSNPN and CDR2 SVGIG (reference sequence). V gave up 4 bases and J gave up 3 bases, with 4 bases separating them. As for this clone: Its antigen is undetermined.

Some clones are missing from TCRdb's copy, which holds only in-frame ones; the method was immunoSEQ multiplex PCR. In the table there are about 380,000 clones, 95% to 97% of which are singletons. Material for sequencing was memory CD8+ T cells sorted from blood. The subset here: CD45RO+ cells pooled with CCR7-negative TemRA cells. V usage is TRBV30 and J usage is TRBJ1-3; D not resolved. The sequence was obtained from a man between 25 and 39 years old in good health. This CDR3 reads CAWKNGNTIYF. Written as DNA, the CDR3 is TGTGCCTGGAAAAATGGAAACACCATATATTTT.